The 25 T cell receptor beta chains below all came from one sample that was sequenced in a study of shared clonotypes between healthy human individuals. Only in-frame clones appear in the TCRdb table, and some are missing; sequencing was by immunoSEQ multiplex PCR. The sample shows under 1,100,000 clones, 75% of them seen only once. Sequencing was performed on memory CD4+ T cells sorted from blood. Stated subset: CD45RA-negative fraction. The receptors here all came from a man aged 18 to 30 in good health.

The rearrangement links TRBV27 to TRBJ1-5, with a possible D match to TRBD1 (5 bases). The CDR3 sequence is 13 residues long. Germline assignment: CDR1 MNHEY and CDR2 SMNVEV (reference sequence). V shed 0 bases and J shed 6 bases, with 6 bases lying between them. DNA of the CDR3: TGTGCCAGCAGTTTATCAGGGACTCAGCCCCAGCATTTT. Its translation: CASSLSGTQPQHF.

In this sample, this clone turned up a few times. The chain employs TRBV18 and TRBJ1-1, with a tentative D call TRBD1 (5 bases). With 1 base removed from V and 0 bases from J, the gap between germline ends came to 15 bases. The CDR3 has 17 residues. CDR1 and CDR2 (germline): KGHSH, LQKENI. The CDR3 bases are TGTGCCAGCTCACCACGGAGGATCGGGACGGTGAACACTGAAGCTTTCTTT. The encoded protein is CASSPRRIGTVNTEAFF.

The chain combines TRBV5-6 with TRBJ1-4; no definite D call. Germline CDR1 reads SGHDT; CDR2 reads YYEEEE. There are 14 residues in the CDR3. V lost 0 bases and J lost 8, with 11 bases in between. This CDR3 is CASSLVRAREKLFF. CDR3 bases: TGTGCCAGCAGCTTGGTGCGGGCTCGGGAAAAACTGTTTTTT. Supplemented by reference TRBV5-6 and TRBJ1-4, the full variable domain reads DAGVTQSPTHLIKTRGQQVTLRCSPKSGHDTVSWYQQALGQGPQFIFQYYEEEERQRGNFPDRFSGHQFPNYSSELNVNALLLGDSALYLCASSLVRAREKLFFGSGTQLSVL.

A single count supports this clone. The chain couples TRBV30 to TRBJ1-2; D is unclear. The V end was cut by 5 bases, the J end by 4 bases, with 14 bases between. Per the germline V gene, CDR1 is GTSNPN and CDR2 is SVGIG (reference sequence). CDR3 length: 13 amino acids. The DNA of the CDR3 is TGTGCCTGGGCGGCGACTAAGGGCTATGGCTACACCTTC. Encoded protein: CAWAATKGYGYTF.

The chain combines TRBV19 with TRBJ1-4, with D hard to call. The V end was cut by 3 bases, the J end by 5 bases, with 10 bases between. Looked up from germline, CDR1 is LNHDA and CDR2 is SQIVND (reference sequence). The CDR3 spans 14 residues. The CDR3 DNA reads TGTGCCAGTAGTATTCGGAGGGCGAATGAAAAACTGTTTTTT. Its protein is CASSIRRANEKLFF.

The chain uses TRBV18 and TRBJ2-3; 9 nucleotides match TRBD1. This CDR3 comprises 16 residues. V was pared by 1 base and J by 7 bases, with 9 bases of the junction left unmatched. Per germline, CDR1 KGHSH and CDR2 LQKENI. The CDR3 coding sequence is TGTGCCAGCTCACCACAGGGACAGGGAGCTCTGAATACGCAGTATTTT. Translation gives CASSPQGQGALNTQYF.

In regard to this clone: The sample carries other DNA sequences with the same CDR3. V and J are TRBV18 and TRBJ1-1; D gene ambiguous. Germline assignment: CDR1 KGHSH and CDR2 LQKENI. V was trimmed by 3 bases and J by 1 base, leaving 9 bases between them. This CDR3 region has 14 residues. The CDR3 DNA follows: TGTGCCAGCTCACCCGGGTTGGGGAACACTGAAGCTTTCTTT. Protein product: CASSPGLGNTEAFF.

The chain is built from TRBV7-3 and TRBJ1-1; 7 bases line up with TRBD1. After removal of 5 bases from V and 0 bases from J, the junction contained 12 bases not matched to a gene. CDR3 length equals 17 residues. Germline V gene sequence: CDR1 SGHTA, CDR2 FQGTGA. As DNA, the CDR3 is TGTGCCAGCAGCCCAGACAGGGACACGTTTTTGAACACTGAAGCTTTCTTT. It specifies CASSPDRDTFLNTEAFF.

This clone was picked up a small number of times. The V call is TRBV5-1, the J call TRBJ1-1; 7 bases agree with TRBD1. V lost 0 bases and J lost 4; bases outside the gene matches: 15. The CDR3 sequence is 18 residues long. Looked up from germline, CDR1 is SGHRS and CDR2 is YFSETQ. CDR3 DNA sequence: TGCGCCAGCAGCTTGGCCTCACAGGGGTCGATCCTAGGCACTGAAGCTTTCTTT. It is translated as CASSLASQGSILGTEAFF.

Details on this clone: A read error is possible here, since a much larger clone lies one base away. Other DNA sequences within the sample encode an identical CDR3. V is TRBV18 and J is TRBJ2-5; possibly TRBD1 for D (5 bases). The CDR3 runs to 12 residues. Trimming took 1 base from V and 5 from J, leaving 5 bases between them. Germline CDR1 KGHSH, CDR2 LQKENI. In DNA form, the CDR3 reads TGTGCCAGCTCACCACAGGGGGAGACCCAGTACTTC. It is translated as CASSPQGETQYF.

This clone is a singleton in its sample. J is TRBJ2-5 and V is TRBV30, with D tentatively TRBD1 (5 bases). Germline V lookup: CDR1 GTSNPN, CDR2 SVGIG (reference sequence). Trimming took 4 bases from V and 1 from J, leaving 13 bases between them. The CDR3 totals 14 residues. Here the CDR3 DNA reads TGTGCCTGGAACCAGGGAAGGGGCCAAGAGACCCAGTACTTC. This gives the protein CAWNQGRGQETQYF.

The rearrangement links TRBV5-4 to TRBJ2-7; D is perhaps TRBD1 or TRBD2 (6 bases each). V was shortened by 0 bases and J by 6 bases, with 10 bases between the two germline ends. Per the germline V gene, CDR1 is SGHNT and CDR2 is YYREEE (reference sequence). This CDR3 is 13 amino acids long. The chain's CDR3 is CASSLVEGGEQYF. For the CDR3, the DNA is TGTGCCAGCAGCTTGGTGGAGGGGGGCGAGCAGTACTTC. Full variable domain (rest looked up from reference TRBV5-4 and TRBJ2-7): ETGVTQSPTHLIKTRGQQVTLRCSSQSGHNTVSWYQQALGQGPQFIFQYYREEENGRGNFPPRFSGLQFPNYSSELNVNALELDDSALYLCASSLVEGGEQYFGPGTRLTVT.

The rearrangement joins TRBV7-2 to TRBJ2-7; 8 nucleotides align to TRBD2. CDR3 length: 13 amino acids. V shed 8 bases and J 2 bases; nucleotides not matched to a gene: 5. The germline V gene has CDR1 SGHTA and CDR2 FQGNSA. In nucleotides, the CDR3 is TGTGCCAGCGCCCGGGAGGGACCCTACGAGCAGTACTTC. Translated: CASAREGPYEQYF.

J is TRBJ2-7 and V is TRBV6-5, with a tentative D call TRBD2 (7 bases). The CDR3 spans 13 residues. From germline, CDR1 is MNHEY and CDR2 SVGAGI. V was clipped by 7 bases and J by 3 bases, with 13 bases between them. CDR3 DNA sequence: TGTGCCAGCACCCCGCGGGGGCTCTACGAGCAGTACTTC. The encoded protein is CASTPRGLYEQYF.

The CDR3: CAISPGQGVADTQYF. DNA for the CDR3: TGTGCCATCAGTCCGGGACAGGGGGTCGCAGATACGCAGTATTTT. This chain joins TRBV10-3 and TRBJ2-3, with TRBD1 identical over 11 bases. Losses at the gene ends were 5 bases for V and 4 bases for J; bases not matched to a gene: 5. CDR3 size: 15 residues. Germline CDR1 reads ENHRY; CDR2 reads SYGVKD.

This clone was counted between two and nine times. The chain carries TRBV7-8 and TRBJ2-7; 12 nucleotides align to TRBD1. V lost 7 bases and J lost 2; bases outside the gene matches: 9. CDR1 SGHVS and CDR2 FQNEAQ come from the germline V gene. This CDR3 contains 16 residues. The chain's CDR3 is CASTPNRDRGPYEQYF. The CDR3 DNA is TGTGCCAGCACCCCCAACCGGGACAGGGGGCCCTACGAGCAGTACTTC.

The chain combines TRBV18 with TRBJ2-1, with 12 positions matching TRBD2. With 3 bases clipped from V and 6 bases from J, the junction kept 3 bases outside the gene matches. The V gene's germline CDR1 is KGHSH and CDR2 LQKENI. The CDR3 extends over 15 amino acids. CDR3 in amino acids: CASSPRLAGANEQFF. CDR3 nucleotides: TGTGCCAGCTCACCCCGACTAGCGGGGGCCAATGAGCAGTTCTTC. Drawing the rest from reference TRBV18 and TRBJ2-1, the complete variable domain is NAGVMQNPRHLVRRRGQEARLRCSPMKGHSHVYWYRQLPEEGLKFMVYLQKENIIDESGMPKERFSAEFPKEGPSILRIQQVVRGDSAAYFCASSPRLAGANEQFFGPGTRLTVL.

In DNA form, the CDR3 reads TGTGCCATCAGTGAGTTCCCAGATACGCAGTATTTT. Its translation is CAISEFPDTQYF. The chain couples TRBV10-3 to TRBJ2-3; D unclear. Deletions cut 1 base from V and 4 bases from J, with 3 bases between. Per germline, CDR1 ENHRY and CDR2 SYGVKD. The CDR3 sequence is 12 residues long.

The chain is built from TRBV5-1 and TRBJ2-3; 7 bases match TRBD2. Germline V gene data show CDR1 as SGHRS and CDR2 as YFSETQ. Unmatched junction bases numbered 7, after V lost 4 bases and J lost 2 bases. The CDR3 covers 15 residues. The CDR3 region has the DNA TGCGCCAGCAGCCCTAATGGGGGGGACACAGATACGCAGTATTTT. This translates into CASSPNGGDTDTQYF.

The chain joins TRBV11-2 to TRBJ1-4; 8 nucleotides match TRBD1. V shed 5 bases, J shed 8 bases, and the junction held 7 bases outside the gene matches. Per the germline V gene, CDR1 is SGHAT and CDR2 is FQNNGV. This CDR3 region has 14 residues. The CDR3 DNA follows: TGTGCCAGCAGCCTGCCCCAGGGGGCCGAAAAACTGTTTTTT. Protein product: CASSLPQGAEKLFF.

The DNA for the CDR3 is TGCGCCAGCAGCTTAATTCAGGGAGGAACCGGGGAGCTGTTTTTT. This sequence encodes CASSLIQGGTGELFF. The gene calls are TRBV5-1 and TRBJ2-2; possibly TRBD2 for D (6 bases). V was shortened by 2 bases and J by 5 bases, with 13 bases between the two germline ends. The CDR3 spans 15 residues. Germline V lookup: CDR1 SGHRS, CDR2 YFSETQ.

The chain recombines TRBV18 with TRBJ2-7; 7 nucleotides agree with TRBD1. This CDR3 contains 12 residues. With V trimmed by 8 bases and J by 5 bases, 6 bases remained unmatched. Germline V gene data show CDR1 as KGHSH and CDR2 as LQKENI. Written as DNA, the CDR3 is TGTGCCAGCGCCGACAGGGACGACGAGCAGTACTTC. It yields the protein CASADRDDEQYF.

Regarding this clone: Other DNA sequences in this sample translate to the same CDR3. V gene TRBV7-2 combines with J gene TRBJ2-7; 12 nucleotides align to TRBD2. Looked up from germline, CDR1 is SGHTA and CDR2 is FQGNSA. V trimming: 4 bases; J trimming: 4 bases; junction bases outside the gene matches: 2. This CDR3 region has 14 residues. CDR3 in amino acids: CASSSGTSGYEQYF. The CDR3 region has the DNA TGTGCCAGCAGCTCCGGGACTAGCGGGTACGAGCAGTACTTC.

This clone was seen more than once but under ten times. The rearrangement uses TRBV13 and TRBJ1-4; D possibly corresponds to TRBD1 (6 bases). The CDR3 spans 13 residues. V lost 6 bases to trimming and J lost 6 bases, with 11 bases between them. CDR1 is PRHDT, CDR2 FYEKMQ, per germline (reference sequence). This chain's CDR3 is CASSVRGHEKLFF. DNA for the CDR3: TGTGCCAGCAGTGTCAGGGGCCATGAAAAACTGTTTTTT. The whole variable domain, filled in from reference TRBV13 and TRBJ1-4, reads AAGVIQSPRHLIKEKRETATLKCYPIPRHDTVYWYQQGPGQDPQFLISFYEKMQSDKGSIPDRFSAQQFSDYHSELNMSSLELGDSALYFCASSVRGHEKLFFGSGTQLSVL.

This chain links TRBV6-1 with TRBJ1-2; 12 nucleotides match TRBD1. There are 16 residues in the CDR3. V lost 4 bases to trimming and J lost 8 bases; unmatched junction nucleotides: 11. Germline loops: CDR1 MNHNS, CDR2 SASEGT. The DNA for the CDR3 is TGTGCCAGCAGTGCCCCCGGGACAGGGGGCCCTAAAGGCTACACCTTC. Its translation is CASSAPGTGGPKGYTF.